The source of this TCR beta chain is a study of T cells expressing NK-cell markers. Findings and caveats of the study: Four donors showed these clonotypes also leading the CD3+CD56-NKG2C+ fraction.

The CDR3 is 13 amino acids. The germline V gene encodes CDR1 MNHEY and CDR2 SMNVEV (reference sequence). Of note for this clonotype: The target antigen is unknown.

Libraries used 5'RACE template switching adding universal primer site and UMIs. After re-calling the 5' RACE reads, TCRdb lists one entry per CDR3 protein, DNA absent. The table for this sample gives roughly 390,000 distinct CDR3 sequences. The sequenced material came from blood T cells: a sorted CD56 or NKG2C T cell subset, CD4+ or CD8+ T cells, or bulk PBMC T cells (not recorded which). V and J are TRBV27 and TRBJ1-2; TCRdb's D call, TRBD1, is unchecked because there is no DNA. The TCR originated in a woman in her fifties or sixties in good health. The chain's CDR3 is CASTLGTGRGYTF.